This T cell receptor (beta chain) originates from a study of T cell responses to AZD1222 COVID-19 vaccine. Profiling relied on immunoSEQ multiplex PCR, and the TCRdb table lists in-frame clones only, not all of them. The sample records 150,000 to 200,000 clones, 85% to 95% being singletons. Comment on this clone: Its antigen is still unknown.

Whole-study findings and limits: There were vaccine-associated CD4 TCRs across spike, dominant at 160-218 and 743-854.

This CDR3 is built from 15 residues. CDR1 and CDR2 (germline): SGDLS, YYNGEE. V was clipped by 0 bases and J by 6 bases, with 16 bases between them. This chain joins TRBV9 and TRBJ2-7; tentative D call: TRBD1 (5 bases). The clonotype was recovered from an adult in good health. Source: peripheral blood, taken on day 0 of AZD1222 vaccination. The DNA of the CDR3 is TGTGCCAGCAGCGTAGACGCAGGGTTGGTTGCCGAGCAGTACTTC. Protein product: CASSVDAGLVAEQYF.